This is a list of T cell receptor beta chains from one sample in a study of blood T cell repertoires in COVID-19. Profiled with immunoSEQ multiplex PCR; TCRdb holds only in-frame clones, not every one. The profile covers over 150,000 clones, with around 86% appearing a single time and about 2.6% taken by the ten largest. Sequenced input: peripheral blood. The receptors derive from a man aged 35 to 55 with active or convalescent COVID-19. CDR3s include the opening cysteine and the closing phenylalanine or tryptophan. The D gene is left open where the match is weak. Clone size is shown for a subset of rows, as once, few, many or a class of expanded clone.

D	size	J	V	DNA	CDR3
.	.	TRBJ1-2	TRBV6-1	TGTGCCAGCAGTGAAGTGCCAGGGGATGGCTACACCTTC	CASSEVPGDGYTF
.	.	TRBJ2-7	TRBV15	TGTGCCACCAGCCGTGAACAGGGTTTGGGGGAGCAGTACTTC	CATSREQGLGEQYF
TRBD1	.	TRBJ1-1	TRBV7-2	TGTGCCAGCACCCTGACAGGGGTGAACACTGAAGCTTTCTTT	CASTLTGVNTEAFF
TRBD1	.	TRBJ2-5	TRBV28	TGTGCCAGCAGTCCCGCCGGACAGGGGTTTGAGACCCAGTACTTC	CASSPAGQGFETQYF
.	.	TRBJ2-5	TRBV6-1	TGTGCCAGCAGTGAAGTAGGGGATCGGGAGACCCAGTACTTC	CASSEVGDRETQYF
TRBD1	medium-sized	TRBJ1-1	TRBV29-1	TGCAGCGTAACAGGACAGGCAGCTCAAGACACTGAAGCTTTCTTT	CSVTGQAAQDTEAFF
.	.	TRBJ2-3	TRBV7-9	TGTGCCAGCAGCTCGATAGCGCGTGGCACAGATACGCAGTATTTT	CASSSIARGTDTQYF
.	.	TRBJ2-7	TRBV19	TGTGCCAGTAGTCCGGGGGTGGCGGACTACGAGCAGTACTTC	CASSPGVADYEQYF
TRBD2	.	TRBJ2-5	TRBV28	TGTGCCACCGCGAGCGGGGGGAACCAAGAGACCCAGTACTTC	CATASGGNQETQYF
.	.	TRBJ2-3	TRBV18	TGTGCCAGCTCACCGGGCTTACAGGGTACGCAGTATTTT	CASSPGLQGTQYF
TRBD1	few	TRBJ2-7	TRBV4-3	TGCGCCAGCAGCCTAGTCATCAACGGGACAGACTCCTACGAGCAGTACTTC	CASSLVINGTDSYEQYF
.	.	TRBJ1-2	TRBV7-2	TGTGCCAGCAGCTTAGTTTCTATCTATGGCTACACCTTC	CASSLVSIYGYTF
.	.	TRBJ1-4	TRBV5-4	TGTGCCAGCAGCTTGGACGGGACTAATGAAAAACTGTTTTTT	CASSLDGTNEKLFF
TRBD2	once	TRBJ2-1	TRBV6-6	TGTGCCAGCATTTCGTCCGCGGGGGGGATCCACAATGAGCAGTTCTTC	CASISSAGGIHNEQFF
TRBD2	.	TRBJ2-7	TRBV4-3	TGCGCCAGCAGCCAAGTACTAGCGGGTACCTACGAGCAGTACTTC	CASSQVLAGTYEQYF
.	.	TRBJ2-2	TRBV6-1	TGTGCCAGCAGTGAAAGGGGGGGGGCGAACACCGGGGAGCTGTTTTTT	CASSERGGANTGELFF
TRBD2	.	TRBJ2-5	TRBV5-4	TGTGCCAGCAGCTTGACTAGCGGGGGACAAGAGACCCAGTACTTC	CASSLTSGGQETQYF
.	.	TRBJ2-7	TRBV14	TGTGCCAGCAACCACGGCTCCTACGAGCAGTACTTC	CASNHGSYEQYF
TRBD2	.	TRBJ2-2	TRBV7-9	TGTGCCAGCAGCCCTACACGACTAGCGGGGGGGACCGGGGAGCTGTTTTTT	CASSPTRLAGGTGELFF
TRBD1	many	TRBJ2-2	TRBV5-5	TGTGCCAGCAGCTGGTCCGGGACAGCCAAAGTTGGGGAGCTGTTTTTT	CASSWSGTAKVGELFF
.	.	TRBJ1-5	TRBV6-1	TGTGCCAGCAGTGAAGCGCGGGATCAGCCCCAGCATTTT	CASSEARDQPQHF
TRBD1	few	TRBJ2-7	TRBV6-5	TGTGCCAGCCGACAGGGGAACTACGAGCAGTACTTC	CASRQGNYEQYF
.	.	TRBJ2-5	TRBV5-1	TGCGCCAGCAGCTTGGATGATGGGGGGTTGGATGAGACCCAGTACTTC	CASSLDDGGLDETQYF
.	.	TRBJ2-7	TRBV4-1	TGCGCCAGCAGCCAAGGGAGCGGGACAGGAGTATGGGAGCAGTACTTC	CASSQGSGTGVWEQYF
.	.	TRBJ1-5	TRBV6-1	TGTGCCAGCAGTGAACCTGCGAATCAGCCCCAGCATTTT	CASSEPANQPQHF
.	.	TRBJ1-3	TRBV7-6	TGTGCCAGCAGCTTAGAAAGGGGGGGGGCAGCCGTCGTGGACACCATATATTTT	CASSLERGGAAVVDTIYF
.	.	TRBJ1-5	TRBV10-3	TGTGCCATCGGTGACAGGCCCGATCAGCCCCAGCATTTT	CAIGDRPDQPQHF
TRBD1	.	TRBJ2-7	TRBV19	TGTGCCAGTAGTCCCCGGGACAGGGACGAGCAGTACTTC	CASSPRDRDEQYF
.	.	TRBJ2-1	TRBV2	TGTGCCAGCGGAGAAAATGAGCAGTTCTTC	CASGENEQFF
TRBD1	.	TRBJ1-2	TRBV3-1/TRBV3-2	TGTGCCAGCAGCCAGGTGGGACAGGATGGCTACACCTTC	CASSQVGQDGYTF
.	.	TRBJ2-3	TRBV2	TGTGCCAGCAGTGAAGCAGGGGGCACAGATACGCAGTATTTT	CASSEAGGTDTQYF
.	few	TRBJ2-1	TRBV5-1	TGCGCCAGCAGCCCAGGATTCTACAATGAGCAGTTCTTC	CASSPGFYNEQFF
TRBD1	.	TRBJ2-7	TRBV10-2	TGCGCCAGCAGTGAGTTATATGGGACAGGGTCTTACGAGCAGTACTTC	CASSELYGTGSYEQYF
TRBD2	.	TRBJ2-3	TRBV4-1	TGCGCCAGCAGCCCCGGGACTAGCGGGGCTCCTAGCACAGATACGCAGTATTTT	CASSPGTSGAPSTDTQYF
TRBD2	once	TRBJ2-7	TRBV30	TGTGCCTATGAATCTAGCGGGACCTACGAGCAGTACTTC	CAYESSGTYEQYF
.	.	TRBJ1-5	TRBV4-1	TGCGCCAGCAGCCAAGATGTGCAGGGCCAGTATCAGCCCCAGCATTTT	CASSQDVQGQYQPQHF
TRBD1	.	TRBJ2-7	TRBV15	TGTGCCACCAGCAGAAATCGCCGGGACAGGGGCTCCTACGAGCAGTACTTC	CATSRNRRDRGSYEQYF
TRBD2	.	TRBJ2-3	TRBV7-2	TGTGCCAGCAGCTTAGTCTCCGGGGGGGTAACAGATACGCAGTATTTT	CASSLVSGGVTDTQYF
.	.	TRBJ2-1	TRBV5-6	TGTGCCAGCAGCTCTCCGGGGAGTTGGAGAAACAATGAGCAGTTCTTC	CASSSPGSWRNNEQFF
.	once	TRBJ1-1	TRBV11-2	TGTGCCAGCAGCTTAGGGGGGGTTGAAGCTTTCTTT	CASSLGGVEAFF
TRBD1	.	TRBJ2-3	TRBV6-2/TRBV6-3	TGTGCCAGCAGTTACCAGGACAGGGTTTACACAGATACGCAGTATTTT	CASSYQDRVYTDTQYF